The clone carrying this TCR beta chain has ten or more counts. Its antigen remains unknown. The V and J ends lost 5 bases and 2 bases respectively, with 13 bases between them. The CDR3 runs to 14 residues. CDR1 and CDR2 (germline): MDHEN, SYDVKM. Researchers took RNA transcripts and amplified the TCR beta CDR3 regions from them. The HTBI primer set was used in a first-round RT-PCR of the TCR CDR3. TCRdb fed the multiplex PCR reads into MiXCR, producing one record per CDR3 protein. The sample includes hundreds of thousands of distinct CDR3 sequences, about 15% of them seen just once. The sample comes from a study of T cells in Graves' hyperthyroidism and ophthalmopathy. Turning to the study itself: The authors collected peripheral blood at initial diagnosis, before any treatment. The study, taken as a whole, reports: Using 13 V-J features, a model discriminated ophthalmopathy from stable hyperthyroidism.

J is TRBJ2-7 and V is TRBV28; D is perhaps TRBD2 (5 bases). The sample consisted of blood. This receptor was identified in a woman in her 40s with Graves' ophthalmopathy. The chain's CDR3 is CASSEFSGTYEQYF. Here the CDR3 DNA reads TGTGCCAGCAGTGAATTTTCGGGGACCTACGAGCAGTACTTC.